This T cell receptor beta chain is from a study of blood T cell repertoires in COVID-19. The assay was immunoSEQ multiplex PCR, and TCRdb's table has in-frame clones only and misses some. The sample holds over 90,000 clones; approximately 84% are singletons and the top ten take under 8%. Sequencing used peripheral blood. The TCR originated in a human donor in a cohort sampled during active COVID-19.

The CDR3 sequence: CASRSTGSGEQYF. CDR3 coding DNA: TGCGCCAGCCGGTCGACAGGGTCGGGCGAGCAGTACTTC. The chain has TRBV4-1 and TRBJ2-7; 7 bases fit TRBD1. V lost 8 bases and J lost 6; bases outside the gene matches: 10. The germline V gene has CDR1 MGHRA and CDR2 YSYEKL. The CDR3 contains 13 residues.